This T cell receptor (beta chain) was sequenced for a study of T cells in Graves' hyperthyroidism and ophthalmopathy (dated by TCRdb to the late 2010s). Concerning the study at large: Peripheral blood samples were taken at the time of initial diagnosis, prior to any treatment. In addition, the study compared T-cell repertoires in thyroid tissue and in blood from six Graves' hyperthyroidism patients. An independent validation cohort of fewer than 20 hyperthyroidism patients and over 15 patients who later progressed to ophthalmopathy tested prospective prediction of ophthalmopathy. The paper reports TCR Vbeta CDR3 sequencing of roughly 140 peripheral blood samples: fewer than 50 ophthalmopathy, fewer than 80 hyperthyroidism and around 17 progressor patients. Once sampling was done, hyperthyroidism patients were given methimazole at a starting dose of 30 mg daily, whereas ophthalmopathy patients were given high-dose intravenous methylprednisolone. The 75 to 100 discovery patients were divided at random into training and test sets in a 7:3 ratio. TCR V-J signatures able to tell the groups apart were searched for in a discovery cohort of 90 to 100 patients, of whom more than 40 had Graves' ophthalmopathy and more than 55 had stable Graves' hyperthyroidism. Here is what the overall study found, with its caveats: A 13 V-J signature model separated ophthalmopathy from stable hyperthyroidism, with around 91% sensitivity and 81.08% specificity in cross-validation and 80%/75% in testing. In validation, progression to ophthalmopathy was predicted by the model with 70.59% sensitivity and 72% to 85% specificity, a median of roughly 6 months before onset. Sample size was not statistically predetermined, and blinding of investigators to group allocation was not performed. Most expanded thyroid clonotypes (frequency above 0.001) were also detected in blood, a finding suggesting that blood repertoires may reflect thyroid immune responses.

This clonotype has just a few counts. There is no known antigen for this receptor. Within one base of it there is no much larger clone, and no base qualities were kept. The germline V gene sets CDR1 to SQVTM and CDR2 to ANQGSEA. The CDR3 numbers 15 residues from cysteine through phenylalanine. The DNA shown is the 45-base CDR3, in frame from base 1. V is cut by 0 bases and J by 4 bases, and the space between the germline ends is 15 bases. The TCR beta CDR3 regions were amplified from the RNA transcripts. For the first round of RT-PCR on the TCR CDR3, the HTBI primer set was used together with the Qiagen OneStep RT-PCR kit. The libraries were constructed in a second round of multiplex PCR and then size-selected and purified. Sequencing of the libraries was done on an Illumina HiSeq2000 using paired-end 100 bp reads. As for the authors' bioinformatics: SOAPnuke was used to process the raw data, with reads discarded if the reads contained adapters or uncalled bases, had a mean Phred below 15, or lacked an exact constant-primer or identifier match. COPE v1.2.5 was used to merge the high-quality paired reads, and each unique nucleotide sequence was defined as a clonotype. Clonotypes were aligned to IMGT TRBV, TRBD and TRBJ reference segments using MiTCR v1.1. Analysis was restricted to V-J combinations with a frequency above 0.0001, which covered 99.2% of repertoires. The TCS score was defined as the ratio of F50 (clonal expansion) to E x V (chaos), calculated using BLOSUM62-based TCRdist between CDR3 peptides within each V-J. Welch's t-statistics and random forest reduced 500 to 650 V-J features to 13, which were used in a naive Bayes classifier (R e1071). The raw public data were reprocessed by TCRdb itself: fastp quality trimming at Q25, MiXCR clonotype calling, in-frame beta chains only. Each entry merges the rows of one CDR3 protein and shows their most common DNA and genes. These V and J calls derive from TCRdb rather than the authors' analysis. This sample gives about 160,000 distinct CDR3 sequences in total; 9.4% of them show up just once. The top ten constitute approximately 20% of the sample.

Hyperthyroidism patients were newly diagnosed, had a disease duration of under 2 months, and were aged 18 to 65 years. Any patient with an uncontrolled infection, another autoimmune disease, pregnancy or lactation was excluded. Clinical symptoms, serum thyroxine and TRAb, thyroid ultrasound, and orbital computed tomography formed the basis for the diagnoses. Blood from progressor patients was collected at the time of first diagnosis with hyperthyroidism, before any ophthalmopathy symptoms had appeared. PBMCs were separated from under 12 ml of fresh peripheral blood using Ficoll-Paque density gradient centrifugation. Progressor patients were first diagnosed with Graves' hyperthyroidism and then developed ophthalmopathy during follow-up. Total RNA was extracted with Trizol reagent, and quality was checked on an Agilent 2100 Bioanalyzer.

The sequence joins TRBV29-1 to TRBJ1-2; perhaps TRBD1 is the D gene, with 5 bases matching. This TCR was sampled from a woman between 18 and 29 years old with Graves' hyperthyroidism that later progressed to Graves' ophthalmopathy. The sample comprised blood. This receptor carries the CDR3 CSVEEWGDAGYGYTF. The bases are TGCAGCGTTGAAGAATGGGGGGACGCTGGCTATGGCTACACCTTC.